This TCR beta chain is drawn from a study of blood T cell repertoires in COVID-19. Study summary: PBMCs, B-cell-depleted T cells, or T cells provided the cDNA or gDNA that made up the material.

CDR3 length: 12 residues. The V and J ends lost 0 bases and 15 bases, in that order; junction bases with no gene match: 5. Germline CDR1 reads SNHLY; CDR2 reads FYNNEI. Original methodology: It was from reference gene primer amplification that nucleated cell counts were estimated. Assay: immunoSEQ multiplex PCR; the TCRdb copy retains only in-frame clones and omits some. V, J and clone size were drawn from that table, and D and trimming were deduced from the DNA. This sample has around 80,000 clones, with more than 80% found just once. The V call is TRBV2, the J call TRBJ2-1, with 7 bases matching TRBD2. Sequenced sample: peripheral blood. This TCR was recovered from a woman older than 75 with acute or convalescent COVID-19. The CDR3 loop reads CASSEAQRGLFF. Here the CDR3 DNA reads TGTGCCAGCAGTGAAGCACAGCGGGGTTTGTTCTTC.